This T cell receptor (beta chain) was identified in a study of blood T cell repertoires in COVID-19. Across the study: The samples span acute and convalescent COVID-19 from the United States, Italy and Spain. PBMCs, B-cell-depleted T cells, or T cells provided the cDNA or gDNA that made up the material.

Original methodology: Nucleated cell counts were estimated from reference gene primer amplification. Data came from immunoSEQ multiplex PCR; TCRdb stores just in-frame clones and leaves some out. Clone size and V and J calls were adopted from that table, with D and trimming inferred from the DNA. Here the sample spans 80,000 to 85,000 clones, about 84% being singletons. Germline values: CDR1 SGHVS, CDR2 FQNEAQ. V lost 0 bases, J lost 8 bases, and 13 bases lay in between. The CDR3 runs to 14 residues. The sequence came from a human donor in a cohort sampled during active COVID-19. Sequencing was performed on peripheral blood. The chain carries TRBV7-8 and TRBJ1-2; weak D call: TRBD1 (5 bases). The CDR3 DNA sequence: TGTGCCAGCAGCTTAGCGGGGCGGCCGGTGGGCTACACCTTC. Translation: CASSLAGRPVGYTF.